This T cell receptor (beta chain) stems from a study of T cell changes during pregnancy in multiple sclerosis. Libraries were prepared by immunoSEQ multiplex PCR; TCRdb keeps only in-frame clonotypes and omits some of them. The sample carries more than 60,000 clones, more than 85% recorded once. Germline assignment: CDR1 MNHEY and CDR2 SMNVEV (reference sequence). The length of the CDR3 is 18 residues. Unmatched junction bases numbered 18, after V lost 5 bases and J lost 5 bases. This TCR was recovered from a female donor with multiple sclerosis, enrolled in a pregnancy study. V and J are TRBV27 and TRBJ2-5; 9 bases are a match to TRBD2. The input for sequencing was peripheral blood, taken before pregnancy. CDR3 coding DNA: TGTGCCAGCAGTCCGATAGCGGTTGAAGCGGGGGGTAGGGAGACCCAGTACTTC. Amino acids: CASSPIAVEAGGRETQYF.